The 5 T cell receptor beta chains below come from one sample, sequenced in a study of cytomegalovirus exposure and HLA in healthy donors. Libraries were prepared by immunoSEQ multiplex PCR; TCRdb keeps only in-frame clonotypes and omits some of them. This sample has roughly 80,000 clones, with more than 75% found just once. Input material: PBMCs. These receptors came from a man aged 25-45 years in good health and CMV-seronegative.

The chain recombines TRBV15 with TRBJ1-2; maybe TRBD1 (5 bases). The length of the CDR3 is 15 residues. V was trimmed by 8 bases and J by 4 bases, leaving 20 bases between them. CDR1 is LNHNV and CDR2 is YYDKDF in the germline V gene (reference sequence). CDR3 residues: CATGVWGGKGYGYTF. Here the CDR3 DNA reads TGTGCCACCGGGGTTTGGGGGGGTAAAGGCTATGGCTACACCTTC.

The rearrangement joins TRBV5-1 to TRBJ2-1; TRBD2 aligns across 11 bases. This CDR3 spans 20 amino acids. Germline lookup yields CDR1 SGHRS and CDR2 YFSETQ. V was pared by 1 base and J by 4 bases, with 16 bases of the junction left unmatched. The CDR3, as DNA: TGCGCCAGCAGCTTGCCTACCGTTCCTCTAGCGGGGGGCCTATACAATGAGCAGTTCTTC. Amino acid sequence: CASSLPTVPLAGGLYNEQFF.

This chain connects TRBV19 to TRBJ1-5; D is undetermined. This CDR3 region has 12 residues. The V and J ends lost 5 bases and 8 bases respectively, with 10 bases between them. Per the germline V gene, CDR1 is LNHDA and CDR2 is SQIVND (reference sequence). The CDR3 DNA reads TGTGCCAGTAGTCGGTTCCTGGAGCCCCAGCATTTT. It is translated as CASSRFLEPQHF.

The CDR3 region is CASSLIGSGREEQFF. The DNA of the CDR3 is TGTGCCAGCAGCTTAATAGGTAGCGGGAGAGAGGAGCAGTTCTTC. V gene TRBV7-3 combines with J gene TRBJ2-1; 9 nucleotides agree with TRBD2. Germline CDR1 and CDR2: SGHTA and FQGTGA. V was pared by 1 base and J by 10 bases, with 8 bases of the junction left unmatched. The CDR3 is made up of 15 amino acids.

The V gene is TRBV20-1, the J gene TRBJ2-7; TRBD1 might be the D (5 bases). The V and J ends lost 3 bases and 3 bases respectively, with 6 bases between them. From germline, CDR1 is DFQATT and CDR2 SNEGSKA (reference sequence). The CDR3 extends over 11 amino acids. The CDR3 sequence: CSASQGYEQYF. In nucleotides, the CDR3 is TGCAGTGCTAGTCAGGGCTACGAGCAGTACTTC.